This T cell receptor (beta chain) originates from a study of blood T cell repertoires in COVID-19 (dated by TCRdb to 2018 to 2021). Regarding the complete study: Samples covering the acute and convalescent phases of COVID-19 were provided by collaborators in the United States, Italy and Spain. Samples were obtained from the ongoing ImmuneRACE study (first 160 participants) and from about 1,300 subjects provided by 6 global collaborators. HLA class I and class II types, where available, came from metadata supplied by the sample provider rather than from assay-based typing. The repertoires were made available in a free public database intended to serve as a resource for research on the immune response to SARS-CoV-2. Subjects who had been exposed to COVID-19, were actively infected with it, or had recovered from it provided the deeply sampled blood TCRbeta repertoires that made up the dataset. The material from the prospective study consisted of cDNA or gDNA derived from T cells, B-cell-depleted T cells, or PBMCs. The sample metadata nearly always contained a de-identified subject ID, COVID-19 status, age in years and sex.

TCRbeta CDR3 regions were amplified from genomic DNA using the immunoSEQ Assay, a bias-controlled multiplex PCR. Regarding the original processing steps: The number of nucleated cells in each sample was estimated by amplification of reference gene primers within the assay. To quantify the absolute abundance of each unique TCRbeta CDR3 rearrangement, sequence reads were collapsed and filtered. For each sample, productive Simpson clonality was calculated by taking the square root of Simpson's diversity index across productive rearrangements. TCRdb carries this immuneACCESS record with in-frame sequences only. Its versions omit some clonotypes, under half of them owing to an unresolved V gene in the studies checked, with the rest unexplained. From that table come the V and J calls and clone size; the DNA was used to work out D and trimming. Counted in this sample were about 52,000 clones; roughly 87% of them appeared once. Approximately 15% of the sample belongs to the ten largest clones.

On this clone: Its antigen specificity is not known. No base quality values were provided; no much bigger clone lies one nucleotide off.

The germline V gene encodes CDR1 LGHDT and CDR2 YNNKEL (reference sequence). V is trimmed back by 6 bases and J by 4 bases, and the junction contains 7 bases that no gene match accounts for. There are 16 amino acids in the CDR3, from cysteine to phenylalanine inclusive. The read is trimmed to its CDR3 DNA, 48 bases read in frame from base 1. On the study overall, not on this receptor specifically: The amount of clinical and demographic metadata varied by source and participant and was provided uncurated.

Each collaborating institution followed its own protocols to collect whole blood in K2EDTA tubes. For TCRbeta analysis, collaborators shipped samples in one of three forms: frozen whole blood, isolated PBMCs, or DNA extracted from either of those sample types. The source of this sequence is a human donor with active COVID-19. The donor label of this sample is uncertain. Material for sequencing was peripheral blood. This chain is built from TRBV3-1 (or the pseudogene TRBV3-2) and TRBJ2-5, with 14 junctional bases fitting TRBD2. The DNA sequence is given as TGTGCCAGCAGACGACTAGCGGGGGGGTTCGGAGAGACCCAGTACTTC. This codes for CASRRLAGGFGETQYF.